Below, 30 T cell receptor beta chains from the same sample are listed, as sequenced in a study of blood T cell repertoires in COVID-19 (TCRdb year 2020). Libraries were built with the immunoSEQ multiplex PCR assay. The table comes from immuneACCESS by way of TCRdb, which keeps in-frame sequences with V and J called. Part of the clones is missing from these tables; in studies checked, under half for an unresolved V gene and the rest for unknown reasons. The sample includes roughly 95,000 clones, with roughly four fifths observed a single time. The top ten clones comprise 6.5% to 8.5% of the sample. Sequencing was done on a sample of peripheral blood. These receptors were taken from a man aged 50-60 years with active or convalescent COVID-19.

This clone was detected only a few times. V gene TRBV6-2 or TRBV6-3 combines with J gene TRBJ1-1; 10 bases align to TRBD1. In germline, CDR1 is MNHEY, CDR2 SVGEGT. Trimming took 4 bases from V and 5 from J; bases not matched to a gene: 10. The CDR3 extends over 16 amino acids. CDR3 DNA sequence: TGTGCCAGCAGTTGGGGACAGGGGATCTTAATGACTGAAGCTTTCTTT. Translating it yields CASSWGQGILMTEAFF.

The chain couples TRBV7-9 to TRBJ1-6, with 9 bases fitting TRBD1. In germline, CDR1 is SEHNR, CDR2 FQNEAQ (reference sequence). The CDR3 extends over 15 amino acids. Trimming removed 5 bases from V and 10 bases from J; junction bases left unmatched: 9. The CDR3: CASSRRQGVSSPLHF. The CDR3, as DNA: TGTGCCAGCAGCCGAAGACAGGGGGTTTCATCACCCCTCCACTTT. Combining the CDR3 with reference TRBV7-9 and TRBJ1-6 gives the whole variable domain DTGVSQNPRHKITKRGQNVTFRCDPISEHNRLYWYRQTLGQGPEFLTYFQNEAQLEKSRLLSDRFSAERPKGSFSTLEIQRTEQGDSAMYLCASSRRQGVSSPLHFGNGTRLTVT.

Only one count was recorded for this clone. The CDR3 protein is CASSGQGYEQYV. The CDR3 DNA is TGCGCCAGCAGCGGACAGGGCTACGAGCAGTACGTC. The J gene is TRBJ2-7, the V gene TRBV10-2; 8 bases fit TRBD1. V shed 6 bases and J 3 bases; nucleotides not matched to a gene: 1. The CDR3 length is 12 residues. Germline CDR1 and CDR2: WSHSY and SAAADI.

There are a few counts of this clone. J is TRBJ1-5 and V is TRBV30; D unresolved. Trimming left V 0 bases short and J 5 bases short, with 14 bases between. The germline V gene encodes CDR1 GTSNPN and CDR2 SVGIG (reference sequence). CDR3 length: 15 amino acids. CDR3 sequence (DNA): TGTGCCTGGAGTGTCGGGGTACAGACCTATCAGCCCCAGCATTTT. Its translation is CAWSVGVQTYQPQHF.

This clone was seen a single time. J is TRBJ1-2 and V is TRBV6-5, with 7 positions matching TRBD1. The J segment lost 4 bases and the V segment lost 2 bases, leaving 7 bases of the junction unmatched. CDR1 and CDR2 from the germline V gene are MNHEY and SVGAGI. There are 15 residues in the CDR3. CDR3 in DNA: TGTGCCAGCAGTTACAAGGGGGCGTTCCCCTATGGCTACACCTTC. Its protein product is CASSYKGAFPYGYTF.

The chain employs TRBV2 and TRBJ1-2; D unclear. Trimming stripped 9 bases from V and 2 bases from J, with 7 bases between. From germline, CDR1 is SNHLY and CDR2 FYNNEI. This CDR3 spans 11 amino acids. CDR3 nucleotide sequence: TGTGCCAGAACATCGAACTATGGCTACACCTTC. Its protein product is CARTSNYGYTF.

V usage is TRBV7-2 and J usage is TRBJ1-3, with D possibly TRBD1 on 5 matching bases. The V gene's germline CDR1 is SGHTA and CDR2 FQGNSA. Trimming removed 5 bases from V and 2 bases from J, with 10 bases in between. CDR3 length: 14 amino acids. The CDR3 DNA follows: TGTGCCAGCAGCCCTGGGGCAACTGGAAACACCATATATTTT. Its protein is CASSPGATGNTIYF.

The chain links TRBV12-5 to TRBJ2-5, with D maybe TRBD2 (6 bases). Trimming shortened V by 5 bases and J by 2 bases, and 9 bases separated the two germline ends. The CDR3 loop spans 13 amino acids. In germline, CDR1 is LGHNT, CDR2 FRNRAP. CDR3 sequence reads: CASGRDLQETQYF. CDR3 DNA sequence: TGTGCTAGTGGTCGGGACTTACAAGAGACCCAGTACTTC. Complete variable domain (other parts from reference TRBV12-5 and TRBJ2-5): DARVTQTPRHKVTEMGQEVTMRCQPILGHNTVFWYRQTMMQGLELLAYFRNRAPLDDSGMPKDRFSAEMPDATLATLKIQPSEPRDSAVYFCASGRDLQETQYFGPGTRLLVL.

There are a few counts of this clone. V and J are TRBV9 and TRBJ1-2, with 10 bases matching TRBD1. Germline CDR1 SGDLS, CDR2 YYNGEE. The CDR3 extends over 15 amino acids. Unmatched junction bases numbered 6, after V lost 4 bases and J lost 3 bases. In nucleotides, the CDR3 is TGTGCCAGCAGCCCGGGACAGGGGCCTTACTATGGCTACACCTTC. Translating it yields CASSPGQGPYYGYTF.

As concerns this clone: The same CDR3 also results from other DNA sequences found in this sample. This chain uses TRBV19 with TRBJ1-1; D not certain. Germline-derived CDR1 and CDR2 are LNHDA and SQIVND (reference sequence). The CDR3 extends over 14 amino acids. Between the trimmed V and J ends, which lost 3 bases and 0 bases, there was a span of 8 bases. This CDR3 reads CASSMRELNTEAFF. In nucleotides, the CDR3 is TGTGCCAGTAGTATGAGAGAGTTGAACACTGAAGCTTTCTTT.

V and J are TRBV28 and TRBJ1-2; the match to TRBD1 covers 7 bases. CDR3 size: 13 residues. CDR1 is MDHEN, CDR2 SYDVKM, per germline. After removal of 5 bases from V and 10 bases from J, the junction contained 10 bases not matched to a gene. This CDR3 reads CASSTTGTGIYTF. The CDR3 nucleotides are TGTGCCAGCAGTACGACAGGGACTGGGATCTACACCTTC.

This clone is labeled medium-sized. In nucleotides, the CDR3 is TGCGCCAGCACCAAGGGCCCAGGGGGCGAGCAGTACTTC. Translation: CASTKGPGGEQYF. The V and J genes are TRBV10-2 and TRBJ2-7; 7 bases align to TRBD1. CDR3 length: 13 residues. Losses at the gene ends were 7 bases for V and 6 bases for J; bases not matched to a gene: 9. The germline CDR1 and CDR2 sequences are WSHSY and SAAADI.

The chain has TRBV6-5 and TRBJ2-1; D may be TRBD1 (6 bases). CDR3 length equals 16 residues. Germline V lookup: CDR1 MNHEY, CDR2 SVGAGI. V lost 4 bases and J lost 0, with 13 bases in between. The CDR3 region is CASSWLTGSSYNEQFF. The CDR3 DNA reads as TGTGCCAGCAGTTGGTTGACAGGCAGCTCCTACAATGAGCAGTTCTTC.

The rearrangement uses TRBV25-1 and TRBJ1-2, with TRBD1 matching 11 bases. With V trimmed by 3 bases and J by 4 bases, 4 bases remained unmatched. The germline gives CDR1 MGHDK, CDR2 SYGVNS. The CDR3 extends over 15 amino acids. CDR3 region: CASSERTGGLYGYTF. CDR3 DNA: TGTGCCAGCAGTGAGCGGACAGGGGGCCTCTATGGCTACACCTTC.

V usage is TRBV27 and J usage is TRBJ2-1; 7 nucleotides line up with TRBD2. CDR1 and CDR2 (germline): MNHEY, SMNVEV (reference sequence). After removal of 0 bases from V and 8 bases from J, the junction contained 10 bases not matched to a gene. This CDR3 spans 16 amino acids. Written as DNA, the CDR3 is TGTGCCAGCAGTTTATCGCCCAGCGGGGTGTTCGATGAGCAGTTCTTC. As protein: CASSLSPSGVFDEQFF.

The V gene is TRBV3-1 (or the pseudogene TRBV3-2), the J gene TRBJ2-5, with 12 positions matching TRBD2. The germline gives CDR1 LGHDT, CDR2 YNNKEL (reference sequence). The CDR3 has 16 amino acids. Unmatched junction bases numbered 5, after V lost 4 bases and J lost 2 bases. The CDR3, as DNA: TGTGCCAGCAGCCCTAGGACTAGCGGGGCTCAAGAGACCCAGTACTTC. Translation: CASSPRTSGAQETQYF.

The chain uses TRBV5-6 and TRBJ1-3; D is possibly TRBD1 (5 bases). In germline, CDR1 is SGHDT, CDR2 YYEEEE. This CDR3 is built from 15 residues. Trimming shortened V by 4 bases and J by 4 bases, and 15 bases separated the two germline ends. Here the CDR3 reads CASSSRWQGGNTIYF. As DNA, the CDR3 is TGTGCCAGCAGCAGCCGGTGGCAGGGCGGAAACACCATATATTTT. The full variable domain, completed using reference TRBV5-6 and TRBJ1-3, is DAGVTQSPTHLIKTRGQQVTLRCSPKSGHDTVSWYQQALGQGPQFIFQYYEEEERQRGNFPDRFSGHQFPNYSSELNVNALLLGDSALYLCASSSRWQGGNTIYFGEGSWLTVV.

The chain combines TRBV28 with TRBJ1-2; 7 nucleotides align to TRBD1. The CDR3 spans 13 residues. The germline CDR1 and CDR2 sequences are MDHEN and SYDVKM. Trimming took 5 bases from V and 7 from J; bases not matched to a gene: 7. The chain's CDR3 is CASSPTTGSGYTF. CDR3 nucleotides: TGTGCCAGCAGTCCCACGACAGGGAGTGGCTACACCTTC.

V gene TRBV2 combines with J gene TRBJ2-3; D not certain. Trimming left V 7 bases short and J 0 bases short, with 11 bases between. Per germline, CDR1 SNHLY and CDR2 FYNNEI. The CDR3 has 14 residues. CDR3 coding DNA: TGTGCCAGCATACTTGATTCTAGCACAGATACGCAGTATTTT. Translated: CASILDSSTDTQYF.

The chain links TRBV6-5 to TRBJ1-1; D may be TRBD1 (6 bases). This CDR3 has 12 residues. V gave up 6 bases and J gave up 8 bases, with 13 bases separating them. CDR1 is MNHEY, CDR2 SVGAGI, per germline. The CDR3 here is CASRQTGTEAFF. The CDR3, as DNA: TGTGCCAGCAGACAGACGGGGACAGAAGCTTTCTTT.

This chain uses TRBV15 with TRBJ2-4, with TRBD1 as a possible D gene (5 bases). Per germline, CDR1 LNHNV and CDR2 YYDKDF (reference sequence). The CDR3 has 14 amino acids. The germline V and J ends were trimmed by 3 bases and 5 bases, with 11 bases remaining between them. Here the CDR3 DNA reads TGTGCCACCAGCAGTCAGAAGGGGCAAAACATTCAGTACTTC. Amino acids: CATSSQKGQNIQYF. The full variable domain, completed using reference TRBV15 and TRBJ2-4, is DAMVIQNPRYQVTQFGKPVTLSCSQTLNHNVMYWYQQKSSQAPKLLFHYYDKDFNNEADTPDNFQSRRPNTSFCFLDIRSPGLGDTAMYLCATSSQKGQNIQYFGAGTRLSVL.

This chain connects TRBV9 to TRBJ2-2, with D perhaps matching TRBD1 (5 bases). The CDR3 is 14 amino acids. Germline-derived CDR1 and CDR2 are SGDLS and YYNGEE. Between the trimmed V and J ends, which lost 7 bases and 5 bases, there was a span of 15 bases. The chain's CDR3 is CASGMGPETGELFF. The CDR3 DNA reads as TGTGCCAGCGGTATGGGGCCGGAGACCGGGGAGCTGTTTTTT.

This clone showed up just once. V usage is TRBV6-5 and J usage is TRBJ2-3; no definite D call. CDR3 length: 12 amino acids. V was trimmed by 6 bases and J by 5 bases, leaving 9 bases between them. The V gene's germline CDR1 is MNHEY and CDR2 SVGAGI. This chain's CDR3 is CASRALGDTQYF. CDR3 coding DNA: TGTGCCAGCAGAGCGCTAGGAGATACGCAGTATTTT.

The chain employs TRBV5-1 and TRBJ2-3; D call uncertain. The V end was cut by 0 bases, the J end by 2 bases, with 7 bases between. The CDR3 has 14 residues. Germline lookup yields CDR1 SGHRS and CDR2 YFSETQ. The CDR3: CASSLVADTDTQYF. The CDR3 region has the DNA TGCGCCAGCAGCTTGGTGGCAGACACAGATACGCAGTATTTT. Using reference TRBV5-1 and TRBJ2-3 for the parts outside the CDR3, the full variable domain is KAGVTQTPRYLIKTRGQQVTLSCSPISGHRSVSWYQQTPGQGLQFLFEYFSETQRNKGNFPGRFSGRQFSNSRSEMNVSTLELGDSALYLCASSLVADTDTQYFGPGTRLTVL.

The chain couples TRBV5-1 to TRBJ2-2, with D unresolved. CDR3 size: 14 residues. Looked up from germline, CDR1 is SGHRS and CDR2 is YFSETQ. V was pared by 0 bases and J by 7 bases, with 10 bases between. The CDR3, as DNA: TGCGCCAGCAGCTTGGGCCAGAATGTCGGGGAGCTGTTTTTT. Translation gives CASSLGQNVGELFF.

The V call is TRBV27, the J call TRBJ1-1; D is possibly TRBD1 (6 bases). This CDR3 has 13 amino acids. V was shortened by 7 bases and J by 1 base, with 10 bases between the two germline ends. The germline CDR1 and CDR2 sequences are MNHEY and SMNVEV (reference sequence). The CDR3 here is CASTKTGNTEAFF. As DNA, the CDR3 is TGTGCCAGCACTAAGACAGGGAACACTGAAGCTTTCTTT.

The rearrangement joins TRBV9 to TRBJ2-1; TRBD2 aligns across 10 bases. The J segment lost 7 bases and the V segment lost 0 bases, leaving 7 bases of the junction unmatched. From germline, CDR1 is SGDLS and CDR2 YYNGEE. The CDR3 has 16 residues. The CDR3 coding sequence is TGTGCCAGCAGCGTAGCGCCTAGCGGGGGTTTTAATGAGCAGTTCTTC. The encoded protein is CASSVAPSGGFNEQFF.

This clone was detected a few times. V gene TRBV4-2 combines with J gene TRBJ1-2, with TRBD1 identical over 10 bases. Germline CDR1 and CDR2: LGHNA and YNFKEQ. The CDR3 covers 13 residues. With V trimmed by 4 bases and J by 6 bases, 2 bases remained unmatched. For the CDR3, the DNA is TGTGCCAGCAGCCTGGACAGGGGGGATGGCTACACCTTC. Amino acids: CASSLDRGDGYTF.

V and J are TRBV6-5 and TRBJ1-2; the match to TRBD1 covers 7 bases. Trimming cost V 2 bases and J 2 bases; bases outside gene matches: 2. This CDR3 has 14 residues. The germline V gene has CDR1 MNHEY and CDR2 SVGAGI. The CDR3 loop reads CASSYGTANYGYTF. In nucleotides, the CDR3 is TGTGCCAGCAGTTACGGGACAGCCAACTATGGCTACACCTTC.

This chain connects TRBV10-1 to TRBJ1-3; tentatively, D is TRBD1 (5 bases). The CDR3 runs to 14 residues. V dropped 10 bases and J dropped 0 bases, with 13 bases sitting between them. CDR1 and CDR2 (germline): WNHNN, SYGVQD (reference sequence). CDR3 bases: TGCGCCATCCGAAGGGGCATCTCTGGAAACACCATATATTTT. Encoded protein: CAIRRGISGNTIYF.